This record covers a single T cell receptor (beta chain). Antigen: not known. Clones were sequenced by immunoSEQ multiplex PCR, and TCRdb holds only the in-frame ones, with some missing. The sample lists about 92,000 clones, 65% to 90% occurring once. Between the trimmed V and J ends, which lost 5 bases and 2 bases, there was a span of 13 bases. CDR1 and CDR2 (germline): SEHNR, FQNEAQ (reference sequence). CDR3 size: 14 residues. These data belong to a study of T cell responses to AZD1222 COVID-19 vaccine. Notes on the study in general: Possibly, clonal diversity was underestimated; donors were largely white British and included more females.

The chain links TRBV7-9 to TRBJ2-7; D not resolved. The TCR comes from an adult in good health. This specimen was peripheral blood, taken on day 0 of AZD1222 vaccination. The CDR3 bases are TGTGCCAGCAGCCCTAGGACGGAGACCTACGAGCAGTACTTC. Translation: CASSPRTETYEQYF.